A selection of T cell receptor beta chains follows, all from one sample in a study of blood T cell repertoires in COVID-19. Data came from immunoSEQ multiplex PCR; TCRdb stores just in-frame clones and leaves some out. The sample holds around 190,000 clones, 80% to 90% seen once. The sample was peripheral blood. Receptors originate from a man between 18 and 35 years old who had recovered from COVID-19. The CDR3 runs from the conserved cysteine through the conserved F or W. The D gene is left open where the match is weak.

CDR3	V	J	D
CASSISGSLGHNEQFF	TRBV19	TRBJ2-1	TRBD2
CASSPPAYNSPLHF	TRBV7-8	TRBJ1-6	NA
CASSPWLTGTNEQFF	TRBV6-5	TRBJ2-1	TRBD1
CASSHGLAYEQYF	TRBV7-2	TRBJ2-7	TRBD2
CASSSGLEQFF	TRBV5-6	TRBJ2-1	NA
CASSSQDRGENQPQHF	TRBV7-9	TRBJ1-5	TRBD1
CASGGTQNQPQHF	TRBV9	TRBJ1-5	NA
CASSYTPLAGVNEQFF	TRBV5-1	TRBJ2-1	TRBD2
CASSLGTVQTLRNQPQHF	TRBV7-8	TRBJ1-5	NA
CASSVGGGFDGYTF	TRBV19	TRBJ1-2	TRBD1
CASSFNYGLHEQYF	TRBV5-6	TRBJ2-7	NA
CASSQTGTGSPDTQYF	TRBV4-3	TRBJ2-3	TRBD1
CATRGREDTEAFF	TRBV24-1	TRBJ1-1	NA
CASSIQPGLSNTEAFF	TRBV19	TRBJ1-1	NA
CASTQGTSGNTIYF	TRBV28	TRBJ1-3	NA
CASSYLGQGADEAFF	TRBV6-5	TRBJ1-1	TRBD1
CASSPKGGQGISGANVLTF	TRBV13	TRBJ2-6	TRBD1
CASSIAGHGNTEAFF	TRBV19	TRBJ1-1	NA